These T cell receptor beta chains were read from a single sample in a study of radiation and T cells in renal cell carcinoma. This table comes from immunoSEQ multiplex PCR, and its TCRdb copy is limited to in-frame clones, with some not included. The sample records tens of thousands of clones, roughly 80% being singletons. Sequenced here: blood, sampled from a patient whose treatment included radiotherapy and nephrectomy. The receptors stem from a man aged 55 to 69 with renal cell carcinoma. Both conserved end residues are part of each CDR3. D genes are given only for firm matches. Not every row has a clone size; where given, it reads once, few, many or a size class.

abundance,j_gene,d_gene,v_gene,CDR3nt,CDR3aa
NA,TRBJ2-1,TRBD2,TRBV19,TGTGCCAGTACCCCGACTAGCGGGGTCTACAATGAGCAGTTCTTC,CASTPTSGVYNEQFF
NA,TRBJ2-2,TRBD1,TRBV27,TGTGCCAGCAGTTTATTAGGGACAGGGGGCCCGAACGGGGAGCTGTTTTTT,CASSLLGTGGPNGELFF
NA,TRBJ1-1,NA,TRBV12-5,TGTGCTAGTGGTTTAGACCTCCCTTACACTGAAGCTTTCTTT,CASGLDLPYTEAFF
NA,TRBJ2-7,NA,TRBV6-5,TGTGCCAGCAGCGCCCCGGGCCTTTCCTACGAGCAGTACTTC,CASSAPGLSYEQYF
NA,TRBJ2-7,NA,TRBV11-2,TGTGCCAGCAGCCCGGTCCGGGCGAACTACGAGCAGTACTTC,CASSPVRANYEQYF
NA,TRBJ2-7,NA,TRBV11-2,TGTGCCAGCAGCTTAGAAGAGGGCTACGAGCAGTACTTC,CASSLEEGYEQYF
NA,TRBJ2-7,NA,TRBV5-4,TGTGCCAGCAGCCCCTCAGGCGCGCTTGTAGCCGAGCAGTACTTC,CASSPSGALVAEQYF
NA,TRBJ1-1,NA,TRBV15,TGTGCCATCGGGGGAGCCGACACTGAAGCTTTCTTT,CAIGGADTEAFF
NA,TRBJ2-1,TRBD2,TRBV9,TGTGCCAGCGGGACTAGCGCCGCCTCCTACAATGAGCAGTTCTTC,CASGTSAASYNEQFF
NA,TRBJ1-6,NA,TRBV2,TGTGCCAGCAGACCGAGTAGCTCAGCGATTAATTCACCCCTCCACTTT,CASRPSSSAINSPLHF
few,TRBJ1-1,NA,TRBV18,TGTGCCAGCTCACCACAAACAGGCAACACTGAAGCTTTCTTT,CASSPQTGNTEAFF
NA,TRBJ1-1,TRBD1,TRBV9,TGTGCCAGCAGCGTAGGAGACGGACAGGAGGGGACTGAAGCTTTCTTT,CASSVGDGQEGTEAFF
few,TRBJ1-5,NA,TRBV6-1,TGTGCCAGCAGTGAATCGGGGGGGGCCGGTCAGCCCCAGCATTTT,CASSESGGAGQPQHF
once,TRBJ2-7,TRBD1,TRBV6-6,TGTGCCAGCAAAACCCTCAGGGGGATGGGGACCTACGAGCAGTACTTC,CASKTLRGMGTYEQYF
NA,TRBJ2-2,NA,TRBV6-6,TGTGCCAGCCGAGGGGAGAGGGACACCGGGGAGCTGTTTTTT,CASRGERDTGELFF
few,TRBJ2-5,NA,TRBV7-2,TGTGCCAGCACCCTCTCCCCGGGCAATTGGGCCCAGTACTTC,CASTLSPGNWAQYF
NA,TRBJ2-3,NA,TRBV27,TGCGGGGCGGGATCTAGCACAGATACGCAGTATTTT,CGAGSSTDTQYF
NA,TRBJ1-6,NA,TRBV18,TGTGCCAGCTCGCCGGCGTACGGAAATAATTCACCCCTCCACTTT,CASSPAYGNNSPLHF
NA,TRBJ2-5,TRBD1,TRBV7-7,TGTGCCAGCAGCTCGGGACAGAAGCAAGAGACCCAGTACTTC,CASSSGQKQETQYF
NA,TRBJ2-1,TRBD2,TRBV7-6,TGTGCCAGCAGCCCCACTAGCGGGACGGGTGAGCAGTTCTTC,CASSPTSGTGEQFF
NA,TRBJ2-5,NA,TRBV5-6,TGTGCCAGCAGCCCTTTGCGGGCGGCCGAAGAGACCCAGTACTTC,CASSPLRAAEETQYF
NA,TRBJ2-1,TRBD2,TRBV14,TGTGCCAGCAGCCGCAGGCTCACTAGCGGGGTAGGTGATGAGCAGTTCTTC,CASSRRLTSGVGDEQFF
NA,TRBJ2-7,TRBD1,TRBV6-6,TGTGCCAGCAAACAGGGGGCTATCGAGCAGTACTTC,CASKQGAIEQYF
NA,TRBJ2-1,NA,TRBV2,TGTGCCAGCAGTCCCAAGATTGAGCAGTTCTTC,CASSPKIEQFF
NA,TRBJ2-7,TRBD2,TRBV27,TGTGCCAGCAGTCCCCACCTCCCTGGACTAGCGTTATTACCGCACGAGCAGTACTTC,CASSPHLPGLALLPHEQYF
NA,TRBJ2-1,NA,TRBV18,TGTGCCAGCTCCCCTACTAGGGATGAGCAGTTCTTC,CASSPTRDEQFF
NA,TRBJ2-4,NA,TRBV15,TGTGCCACCAGCACCCCCCGCCCAGGGAAAAACATTCAGTACTTC,CATSTPRPGKNIQYF
NA,TRBJ2-2,TRBD1,TRBV5-1,TGCGCCAGCAGCTGGACAGGGGGCGCGGGAACCGGGGAGCTGTTTTTT,CASSWTGGAGTGELFF
NA,TRBJ1-1,NA,TRBV30,TGTGCCTGGAAGTTCGGGGGGACTGAAGCTTTCTTT,CAWKFGGTEAFF
NA,TRBJ1-2,NA,TRBV11-2,TGTGCCAGCAGCACCCCGTGGGGCCGGGACTATGGCTACACCTTC,CASSTPWGRDYGYTF